The T cell receptor beta chain under discussion was sequenced for a study of low-dose radiotherapy and immunotherapy resistance in tumors. This clonotype was detected many times. Covering alpha and beta chains, TRAV- and TRBV-specific primers were used for the first-strand cDNA. TCR amplification involved around 22 PCR cycles with a constant-region primer and V-primer adapter. MiXCR, applied by TCRdb to the reads, yields one record per CDR3 protein. The repertoire holds 95,000 to 100,000 distinct CDR3 sequences, with less than 25% as singletons. V was clipped by 4 bases and J by 1 base, with 7 bases between them. Germline lookup yields CDR1 GTSNPN and CDR2 SVGIG (reference sequence). The CDR3 has 12 amino acids. Time point defined: after trial treatment. The treatment here: LDRT plus nivolumab, ipilimumab, low-dose cyclophosphamide and aspirin (RACIN trial).

V gene TRBV30 combines with J gene TRBJ1-1, with no clear D. This clonotype was sampled from a male donor with prostate cancer. This material consisted of PBMCs, taken after low-dose radiotherapy plus immunotherapy. CDR3 coding DNA: TGTGCCTGGAATCCGGGGAACACTGAAGCTTTCTTT. Residues: CAWNPGNTEAFF. The variable domain in full, with the rest retrieved from reference TRBV30 and TRBJ1-1, is SQTIHQWPATLVQPVGSPLSLECTVEGTSNPNLYWYRQAAGRGLQLLFYSVGIGQISSEVPQNLSASRPQDRQFILSSKKLLLSDSGFYLCAWNPGNTEAFFGQGTRLTVV.